This T cell receptor beta chain was observed in a study of T cell responses to AZD1222 COVID-19 vaccine (dated by TCRdb to the early 2020s). Study-wide context: TCR sequencing covered some 250 trial participants: 207 given two doses of AZD1222 and around 26 given two doses of MenACWY control vaccine. Trial participants were enrolled by age into subgroups of 18-55, 56-69 and 70-plus years, and roughly 160, 29 and 62 TCR-sequenced participants, respectively, were included in these subgroups. Results and caveats for the whole study, not just this receptor: Because no samples from the day 14 peak response were available, repertoires could be characterized only after the peak T cell response. Reportedly, close to half of the unique spike-specific TCRs recognized epitopes lying outside the regions that are mutated in the B.1.351 and B.1.1.7 variants. The whole spike protein was spanned by vaccine-associated CD4 TCRs, and dominant responses were seen in regions 160-218 and 743-854. Spike-specific TCR breadth and depth rose significantly after two AZD1222 doses compared with day 0 and with MenACWY recipients. Conclusions about previously exposed vaccinees are limited, since just five or six AZD1222 recipients were seropositive for SARS-CoV-2 at baseline. In the small 56-69-year group, the increase in depth fell short of significance, most likely because of low power. Most participants were white British and females outnumbered males, and the authors suggested that clonal diversity may have been underestimated.

In regard to this clone: Its antigen is still unknown. Nothing much larger sits one base from this clone, and base qualities are not available.

The CDR3 regions of human TCRbeta chains were subjected to immunosequencing. On the authors' methods: Repertoire TCRs were checked for matches against a reference library of SARS-CoV-2-specific TCRs that had been generated using the MIRA antigen-specificity platform. Breadth was defined as the fraction of unique TCRs that were SARS-CoV-2-associated. Depth was defined as the fraction of total T cells that were SARS-CoV-2-associated. Using the MIRA data, each spike-specific TCR was mapped to the spike region that the TCR reacts to and placed in a CD4 or CD8 class. Log10-transformed breadth and depth values were compared by one-way ANOVA with Sidak's multiple comparisons tests. TCRdb carries this immuneACCESS record with in-frame sequences only. Its versions omit some clonotypes, under half of them owing to an unresolved V gene in the studies checked, with the rest unexplained. From that table come the V and J calls and clone size; the DNA was used to work out D and trimming. Counted in this sample were about 110,000 clones; approximately 91% of them appeared once. The ten largest account for 10% to 15% of the sample.

The time point label of this sample denotes: baseline before first vaccination. The sample's treatment or condition label is to be understood as: meningococcal conjugate vaccine given as trial control. Vaccinee samples came from UK trials COV001 and COV002, including a single-blind randomized controlled phase 2/3 trial of AZD1222 (ChAdOx1 nCoV-19) in healthy adults. For TCRbeta chain sequencing, PBMC samples were collected from trial participants at day 0 and at day 28 after the second dose. The CDR3 sequence holds 19 residues, the cysteine and phenylalanine included. Just the 57-base CDR3 DNA is kept, in frame starting at base 1. CDR1 is given as LNHDA and CDR2 as SQIVND, both from the germline V gene (reference sequence). V loses 4 bases at its end and J loses 1 base; junction bases beyond the gene matches: 13.

The chain joins TRBV19 to TRBJ2-7, with TRBD2 identical over 13 junction bases. Sequenced material: peripheral blood, taken on day 0 of MenACWY control vaccination. This clonotype originated in an adult in good health. The CDR3 sequence is CASSSRTSGRFGSSYEQYF. At the DNA level, the sequence is TGTGCCAGTAGTAGCCGGACTAGCGGGAGATTCGGATCGTCCTACGAGCAGTACTTC.